This T cell receptor beta chain stems from a study of graft-versus-host responses after intestinal transplantation. Study overall: All recipients were given anti-thymocyte globulin induction, and tacrolimus and steroids were then administered for around three years.

Profiling relied on immunoSEQ multiplex PCR, and the TCRdb table lists in-frame clones only, not all of them. The data show approximately 37,000 clones, roughly 89% seen once. Germline V lookup: CDR1 SGHAT, CDR2 FQNNGV. The CDR3 has 14 amino acids. The junction had 9 bases not matched to a gene; V was cut back by 8 bases and J by 7 bases. With regard to this clone: As yet, its antigen is unknown.

Broader study findings: Early post-transplant falls in HvG clones accompanied the peak levels of circulating GvH clones. High graft-versus-host to host-versus-graft clonal ratios were found in allografts of patients who had graft-donor T cell macrochimerism.

The chain links TRBV11-2 to TRBJ2-7, with 12 bases that match TRBD1. Sequenced here: PBMCs, sampled around 270 days after transplant. The sequence derives from a human patient who received an intestinal transplant, so some T cells may come from the graft donor. The CDR3 coding sequence is TGTGCCAGCGGGAGGGGACAGGGGGCAGGGGAGCAGTACTTC. Protein product: CASGRGQGAGEQYF.